This T cell receptor (beta chain) was identified in a study of blood T cells in healthy people across ages. V lost 3 bases, J lost 2 bases, and 6 bases stayed unmatched. Germline CDR1 and CDR2: SGHKS and YYEKEE (reference sequence). The CDR3 sequence is 18 residues long. This clonotype was observed a handful of times. Its target is not known. Study results and caveats: Comparison with aged donors showed that long-lived donors had more naive CD4+ cells and higher diversity. Because donor CMV status was unknown, expanded clonotype changes were possibly confounded. Roughly linear age-related decline in beta diversity appeared, significant by age roughly 40.

Together with a sample-barcoded 5' primer, a J-beta primer mix was included in a second PCR lasting 7 to 11 cycles. Every single cDNA molecule received a tag from a template-switch adaptor with 12 random nucleotides. TCRdb re-called the 5' RACE reads with MiXCR, one entry per CDR3 protein. In the table there are about 1.6 million distinct CDR3 sequences, roughly 30% of which are singletons. The sample comprised blood. The chain has TRBV5-5 and TRBJ2-6; 12 nucleotides line up with TRBD1. This receptor was taken from a woman under 40 in good health. CDR3 in amino acids: CASSSSGTGGPGANVLTF. CDR3 bases: TGTGCCAGCAGCTCATCCGGGACAGGGGGCCCTGGGGCCAACGTCCTGACTTTC.